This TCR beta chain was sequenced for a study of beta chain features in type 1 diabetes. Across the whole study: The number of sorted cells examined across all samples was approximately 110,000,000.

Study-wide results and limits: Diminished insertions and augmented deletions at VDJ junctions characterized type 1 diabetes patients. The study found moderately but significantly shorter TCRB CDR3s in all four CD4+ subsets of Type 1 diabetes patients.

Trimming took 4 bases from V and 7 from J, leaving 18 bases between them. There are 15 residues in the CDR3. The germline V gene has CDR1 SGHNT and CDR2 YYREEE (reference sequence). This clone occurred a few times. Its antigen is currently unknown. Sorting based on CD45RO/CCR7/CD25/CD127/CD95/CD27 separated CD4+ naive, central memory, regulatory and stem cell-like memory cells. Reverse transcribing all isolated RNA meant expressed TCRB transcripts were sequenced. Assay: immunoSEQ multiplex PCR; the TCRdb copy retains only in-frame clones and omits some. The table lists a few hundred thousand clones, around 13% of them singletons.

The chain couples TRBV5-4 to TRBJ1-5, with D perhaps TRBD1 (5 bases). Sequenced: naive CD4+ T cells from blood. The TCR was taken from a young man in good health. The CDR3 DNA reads TGTGCCAGCAGCCAAGAATGGCAGGGCGGCCAGCCCCAGCATTTT. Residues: CASSQEWQGGQPQHF.